The entry below describes one TCR beta chain. Sequenced by immunoSEQ multiplex PCR; TCRdb stores in-frame clones only, minus some. The table shows more than 250,000 clones, with more than 90% occurring only once. The sample is drawn from a study of blood T cell repertoires in COVID-19. Germline V gene sequence: CDR1 SGHAT, CDR2 FQNNGV. CDR3 length: 14 residues. The junction had 4 bases not matched to a gene; V was cut back by 0 bases and J by 6 bases. Sequenced sample: PBMCs or T cells enriched from blood (not recorded which). This chain uses TRBV11-2 with TRBJ1-1; TRBD1 matches 7 bases. This sequence was found in a woman aged 25-40 years who had recovered from COVID-19. The CDR3 DNA follows: TGTGCCAGCAGCTTAGATGGAGGGGGCCCTGAAGCTTTCTTT. It is translated as CASSLDGGGPEAFF.